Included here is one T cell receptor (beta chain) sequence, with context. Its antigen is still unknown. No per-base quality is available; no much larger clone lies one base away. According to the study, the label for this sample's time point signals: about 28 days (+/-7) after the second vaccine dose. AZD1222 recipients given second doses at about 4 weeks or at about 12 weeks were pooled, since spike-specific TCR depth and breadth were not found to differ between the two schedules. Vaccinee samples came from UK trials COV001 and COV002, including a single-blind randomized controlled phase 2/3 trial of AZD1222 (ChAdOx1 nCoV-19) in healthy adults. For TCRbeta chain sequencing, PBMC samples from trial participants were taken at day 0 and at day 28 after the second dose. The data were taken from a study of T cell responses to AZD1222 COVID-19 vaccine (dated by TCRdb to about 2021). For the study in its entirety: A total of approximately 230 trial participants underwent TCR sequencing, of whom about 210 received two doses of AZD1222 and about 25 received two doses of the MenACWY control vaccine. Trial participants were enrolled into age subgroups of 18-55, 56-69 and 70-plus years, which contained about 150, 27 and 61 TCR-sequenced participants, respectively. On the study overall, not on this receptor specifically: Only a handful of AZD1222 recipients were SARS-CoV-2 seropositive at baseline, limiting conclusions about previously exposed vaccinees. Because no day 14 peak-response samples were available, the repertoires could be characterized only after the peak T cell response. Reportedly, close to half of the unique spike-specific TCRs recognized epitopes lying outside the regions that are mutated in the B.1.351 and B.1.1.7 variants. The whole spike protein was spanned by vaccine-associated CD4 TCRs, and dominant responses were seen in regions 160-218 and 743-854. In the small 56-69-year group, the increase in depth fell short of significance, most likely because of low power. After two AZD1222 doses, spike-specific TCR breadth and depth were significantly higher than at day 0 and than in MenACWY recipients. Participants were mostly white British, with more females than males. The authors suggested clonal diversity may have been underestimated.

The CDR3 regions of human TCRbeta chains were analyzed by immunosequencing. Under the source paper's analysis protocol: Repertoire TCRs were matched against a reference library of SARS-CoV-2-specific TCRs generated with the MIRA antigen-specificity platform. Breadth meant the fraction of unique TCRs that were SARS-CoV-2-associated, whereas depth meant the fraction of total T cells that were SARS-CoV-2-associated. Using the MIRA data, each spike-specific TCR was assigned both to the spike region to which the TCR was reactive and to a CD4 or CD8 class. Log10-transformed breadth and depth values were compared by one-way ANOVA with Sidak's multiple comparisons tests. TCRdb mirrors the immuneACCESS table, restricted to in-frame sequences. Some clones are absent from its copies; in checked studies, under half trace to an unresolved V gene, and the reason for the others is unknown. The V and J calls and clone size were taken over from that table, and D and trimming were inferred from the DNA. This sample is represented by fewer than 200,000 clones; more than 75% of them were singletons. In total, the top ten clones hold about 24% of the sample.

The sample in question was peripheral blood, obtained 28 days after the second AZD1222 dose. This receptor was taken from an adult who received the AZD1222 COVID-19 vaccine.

The DNA is TGCAGAACGGACAGGTACATTCAGTACTTC. It translates to CRTDRYIQYF. The chain is assembled from TRBV20-1 and TRBJ2-4, with TRBD1 identical over 7 junction bases. The germline V gene (reference sequence) provides CDR1 DFQATT and CDR2 SNEGSKA. From its cysteine to its phenylalanine, the CDR3 spans 10 amino acids. Solely the CDR3 DNA is kept, with 30 bases framed from the first base.